The 6 T cell receptor beta chains in this list originate from one sample, sequenced in a study of cytomegalovirus exposure and HLA in healthy donors listed by TCRdb under 2017. The library was generated by the immunoSEQ multiplex PCR assay. For the multiplex PCR, a mixture combining 60 forward primers for TCR Vbeta segments and 13 reverse primers for TCR Jbeta segments was used. TCRdb's version of the immuneACCESS table is confined to in-frame rearrangements and falls short of the full clone set. An unresolved V gene accounts for under half of the shortfall where checked; the remainder is of unknown origin. Recorded for this sample are about 100,000 clones; around 73% of them occurred a single time. 6.5% to 8.5% of the sample is taken by the ten largest. The sample comprised PBMCs. These receptors were collected from a man in his thirties or forties in good health and CMV-seronegative.

The chain carries TRBV1 and TRBJ1-1. TRBV1 represents a pseudogene. This CDR3 is built from 13 residues. This CDR3 reads CTSSQVGGGEAFF. CDR3 in DNA: TGCACCAGCAGCCAAGTGGGCGGGGGTGAAGCTTTCTTT.

This chain uses TRBV6-6 with TRBJ2-5; weak D call: TRBD2 (6 bases). This CDR3 contains 14 residues. Germline lookup yields CDR1 MNHNY and CDR2 SVGAGI (reference sequence). Trimming removed 6 bases at V and 3 bases at J, with 14 bases between. The CDR3 region has the DNA TGTGCCAGCAGGTTCGGGGGAGCTGAAGAGACCCAGTACTTC. Translated: CASRFGGAEETQYF.

Details on this clone: One end of the junction varies from germline; a read error may be responsible. The chain employs TRBV7-6 and TRBJ2-2; TRBD1 agrees at 10 bases. The CDR3 covers 17 residues. Germline-derived CDR1 and CDR2 are SGHVS and FNYEAQ. CDR3 sequence: CASSFTGTGVSTEELFF. In DNA, the CDR3 is TGTGCCAGCAGCTTTACCGGGACAGGGGTTTCTACCGAGGAGCTGTTTTTT.

There are many counts of this clone. The chain is built from TRBV5-6 and TRBJ1-2, with TRBD1 identical over 10 bases. Germline V gene data show CDR1 as SGHDT and CDR2 as YYEEEE. V lost 4 bases and J lost 3; bases outside the gene matches: 9. This CDR3 spans 16 amino acids. CDR3 DNA sequence: TGTGCCAGCAGCCCCAGACAGGGGGCTAGATACTATGGCTACACCTTC. Protein sequence: CASSPRQGARYYGYTF.

This clone was counted between two and nine times. This chain connects TRBV29-1 to TRBJ1-2; D ambiguous. The germline gives CDR1 SQVTM, CDR2 ANQGSEA. The CDR3 loop spans 14 amino acids. V lost 6 bases, J lost 2 bases, and 16 bases lay in between. The CDR3 nucleotides read TGCAGCGTCCAAGGCCTTAACAGAAACTATGGCTACACCTTC. Protein product: CSVQGLNRNYGYTF. Complete variable domain (other parts from reference TRBV29-1 and TRBJ1-2): SAVISQKPSRDICQRGTSLTIQCQVDSQVTMMFWYRQQPGQSLTLIATANQGSEATYESGFVIDKFPISRPNLTFSTLTVSNMSPEDSSIYLCSVQGLNRNYGYTFGSGTRLTVV.

The chain carries TRBV12-5 and TRBJ1-4; D not resolved. The germline V gene encodes CDR1 LGHNT and CDR2 FRNRAP. V was trimmed by 0 bases and J by 4 bases, leaving 9 bases between them. This CDR3 region has 15 residues. The CDR3 DNA reads as TGTGCTAGTGGTTTGGTAGGTGGGAGTAATGAAAAACTGTTTTTT. It is translated as CASGLVGGSNEKLFF.